The entry that follows covers one T cell receptor (beta chain) sequence. As yet, its antigen is unknown. The CDR3 length is 15 residues. The trim removed 6 bases at V and 3 bases at J, leaving 10 bases unmatched. This sample was taken from a study of response to subunit inactivated influenza vaccine. Overall study results and limits: Authors suggested seasonal influenza vaccinations each recruit few new T cells.

TCRdb re-called the RT-PCR reads through MiXCR, storing one row per CDR3 protein. The sample includes 860,000 or so distinct CDR3 sequences, 21% of them seen just once. This receptor was obtained from a man between 45 and 60 years old who received an inactivated influenza vaccine. Sequenced here: PBMCs from blood, sampled more than 4 days after vaccination. V usage is TRBV12-3 or TRBV12-4 and J usage is TRBJ2-7; the match to TRBD1 covers 8 bases. CDR3: CASSRTGSSDYEQYF. The DNA for the CDR3 is TGTGCCAGCAGCCGGACAGGGTCCTCCGACTACGAGCAGTACTTC.